These 17 T cell receptor beta chains originate from one sample sequenced in a study of CD8 T cells in ankylosing spondylitis. TCRdb independently ran MiXCR on the 5' RACE reads; one entry per CDR3 protein. Of approximately 540,000 distinct CDR3 sequences detected, roughly 13% appear once; the ten largest clones hold under 7.5%. Their antigen targets remain unknown. Overall study findings and caveats: The study identified a TCR beta motif of several highly homologous variants that appeared characteristic of ankylosing spondylitis blood.

The sequencing input was blood, either unsorted or a sorted T cell fraction (not recorded which). Receptors originate from a male donor with ankylosing spondylitis.

This clonotype turned up a few times. The rearrangement uses TRBV11-2 and TRBJ2-5, with a possible D match to TRBD1 (6 bases). This CDR3 has 14 amino acids. Germline V CDR1 and CDR2: SGHAT, FQNNGV. Trimming stripped 5 bases from V and 7 bases from J, with 17 bases between. The CDR3 nucleotides read TGTGCCAGCAGCCCATCTGGGGGCGTCGGGACCCAGTACTTC. Encoded protein: CASSPSGGVGTQYF.

This clonotype was seen repeatedly, ten times or more. The gene calls are TRBV7-2 and TRBJ2-2; 10 bases are shared with TRBD1. Looked up from germline, CDR1 is SGHTA and CDR2 is FQGNSA. The V and J ends lost 1 base and 3 bases, in that order; junction bases with no gene match: 2. The CDR3 is 16 amino acids. In DNA, the CDR3 is TGTGCCAGCAGCTTAGGGGGACAGGGGTACACCGGGGAGCTGTTTTTT. It specifies CASSLGGQGYTGELFF.

The rearrangement uses TRBV20-1 and TRBJ2-7; 9 nucleotides agree with TRBD2. The CDR3 loop spans 15 amino acids. J gave up 4 bases and V 5 bases, and 12 bases lay outside the gene matches. Germline-derived CDR1 and CDR2 are DFQATT and SNEGSKA (reference sequence). This CDR3 reads CSAVEEGGRGYEQYV. In DNA form, the CDR3 reads TGCAGTGCTGTGGAGGAAGGCGGGAGGGGGTACGAGCAGTACGTC.

V is TRBV10-3 and J is TRBJ2-5, with 9 bases fitting TRBD2. The CDR3 runs 14 residues. After removal of 10 bases from V and 2 bases from J, the junction contained 8 bases not matched to a gene. The germline V gene encodes CDR1 ENHRY and CDR2 SYGVKD. CDR3 in DNA: TGTGCCACCTCAGAGACTAGCGGTCAAGAGACCCAGTACTTC. It yields the protein CATSETSGQETQYF.

This clonotype was observed a few times. The genes are TRBV12-3 or TRBV12-4 and TRBJ2-1; D may be TRBD1 or TRBD2 (5 bases each). This CDR3 has 19 residues. The V end lost 6 bases, the J end lost 4 bases, and 28 bases lay between the germline ends. This CDR3 reads CASSNREKGVKGPYNEQFF. In DNA form, the CDR3 reads TGTGCCAGCAGCAACCGGGAAAAGGGAGTTAAGGGGCCTTACAATGAGCAGTTCTTC.

The chain combines TRBV10-3 with TRBJ2-7; D is perhaps TRBD2 (6 bases). The CDR3 consists of 15 residues. CDR1 is ENHRY, CDR2 SYGVKD, per germline. V gave up 0 bases and J gave up 3 bases, with 12 bases separating them. CDR3 region: CAISESGGLLYEQYV. The CDR3, as DNA: TGTGCCATCAGTGAGTCGGGGGGACTCCTCTACGAGCAGTACGTC.

This chain connects TRBV12-3 or TRBV12-4 to TRBJ2-2; a possible D gene is TRBD2 (6 bases). There are 14 residues in the CDR3. Trimming took off 2 bases at V and 7 bases at J, with 11 bases between the two ends. As DNA, the CDR3 is TGTGCCAGCAGTTTACGGGAGTTCGGCGGGGAGCTGTTTTTT. As protein: CASSLREFGGELFF.

This clonotype was counted between two and nine times. This chain links TRBV7-2 with TRBJ2-1, with D perhaps being TRBD1 or TRBD2 (5 bases each). Germline assignment: CDR1 SGHTA and CDR2 FQGNSA. The CDR3 extends over 16 amino acids. Between the trimmed V and J ends, which lost 3 bases and 0 bases, there was a span of 12 bases. CDR3 in amino acids: CASSLGPVSSYNEQFF. The CDR3 nucleotides read TGTGCCAGCAGCTTGGGACCCGTTAGCTCCTACAATGAGCAGTTCTTC.

In this sample, this clonotype turned up a few times. This chain uses TRBV15 with TRBJ2-7; 8 bases match TRBD1. The germline gives CDR1 LNHNV, CDR2 YYDKDF (reference sequence). V gave up 0 bases and J gave up 1 base; unmatched junction bases: 5. CDR3 length: 16 residues. CDR3 loop: CATSRDPGGRSYEQYF. The CDR3 coding sequence is TGTGCCACCAGCAGAGATCCAGGGGGCCGGTCCTACGAGCAGTACTTC.

Only a few counts were recorded for this clonotype. One end of the junction fails to match germline, which may point to a read error. The rearrangement uses TRBV18 and TRBJ2-2, with a weak D call TRBD2 (5 bases). CDR1 is KGHSH and CDR2 is LQKENI in the germline V gene. This CDR3 region has 14 residues. The CDR3 DNA sequence: TGTGCCAGCTCACCGTCGACGAACACCGGGGAGATGTTTTTT. Amino acids: CASSPSTNTGEMFF. Looking up the rest from reference TRBV18 and TRBJ2-2 gives the full variable domain: NAGVMQNPRHLVRRRGQEARLRCSPMKGHSHVYWYRQLPEEGLKFMVYLQKENIIDESGMPKERFSAEFPKEGPSILRIQQVVRGDSAAYFCASSPSTNTGEMFFGEGSRLTVL.

The chain is built from TRBV7-2 and TRBJ2-2, with 14 bases aligning to TRBD2. The junction had 4 bases not matched to a gene; V was cut back by 10 bases and J by 0 bases. The V gene's germline CDR1 is SGHTA and CDR2 FQGNSA. The CDR3 has 16 amino acids. The CDR3 sequence: CANRLAGGANTGELFF. CDR3 sequence (DNA): TGTGCCAACAGACTAGCGGGGGGGGCGAACACCGGGGAGCTGTTTTTT.

The chain joins TRBV5-1 to TRBJ1-1, with D tentatively TRBD1 (6 bases). V shed 3 bases and J shed 2 bases, with 20 bases lying between them. CDR3 length equals 17 residues. Germline V gene lookup returns CDR1 SGHRS and CDR2 YFSETQ. CDR3 loop: CASSSPGGTNLNTEAFF. The CDR3, as DNA: TGCGCCAGCAGCTCCCCCGGCGGGACAAACCTAAACACTGAAGCTTTCTTT.

This clonotype came up many times. The chain couples TRBV3-1 to TRBJ2-1, with TRBD2 identical over 9 bases. The CDR3 runs 16 residues. The V gene end was trimmed by 1 base and the J gene end by 3 bases; junction bases not matched to a gene: 4. CDR1 LGHDT and CDR2 YNNKEL come from the germline V gene (reference sequence). The CDR3 loop is CASSQVSSGVYNEQFF. The DNA of the CDR3 is TGTGCCAGCAGCCAAGTTTCTAGCGGGGTCTACAATGAGCAGTTCTTC.

This clonotype was seen only a few times. The V call is TRBV20-1, the J call TRBJ2-3; 7 nucleotides line up with TRBD2. V lost 3 bases to trimming and J lost 3 bases; unmatched junction nucleotides: 15. There are 17 residues in the CDR3. Per germline, CDR1 DFQATT and CDR2 SNEGSKA (reference sequence). The CDR3 loop reads CSASVGFVGGPTDTQYF. As DNA, the CDR3 is TGCAGTGCTAGCGTTGGTTTTGTGGGAGGGCCAACAGATACGCAGTATTTT.

This clonotype has a handful of counts. V usage is TRBV5-1 and J usage is TRBJ2-1; tentatively, D is TRBD2 (9 bases). The CDR3 is 15 residues long. Germline values: CDR1 SGHRS, CDR2 YFSETQ. V lost 4 bases and J 6 bases, leaving 17 bases between the germline ends. The CDR3: CASSPGGGRVNEQFF. In nucleotides, the CDR3 is TGCGCCAGCAGCCCAGGGGGCGGGAGGGTCAATGAGCAGTTCTTC.

The chain joins TRBV5-1 to TRBJ1-5; 8 nucleotides align to TRBD1. The CDR3 length is 14 residues. Germline V CDR1 and CDR2: SGHRS, YFSETQ. Trimming cost V 2 bases and J 5 bases; bases outside gene matches: 3. The CDR3 here is CASSLLQGDQPQHF. For the CDR3, the DNA is TGCGCCAGCAGCTTACTACAGGGGGATCAGCCCCAGCATTTT.

This clonotype has just a few counts. The chain is built from TRBV11-2 and TRBJ2-1, with D uncertain. The CDR3 covers 14 residues. V was shortened by 5 bases and J by 3 bases, with 11 bases between the two germline ends. Germline V lookup: CDR1 SGHAT, CDR2 FQNNGV. Here the CDR3 reads CASSHGPNYNEQFF. The DNA of the CDR3 is TGTGCCAGCAGCCACGGACCTAACTACAATGAGCAGTTCTTC.